The present entry profiles one T cell receptor (beta chain) with its context. This clone was seen only once. The antigen it binds to is not known. The sample holds no much larger clone one base away, and base qualities are not on file. This specimen comes from a study of blood T cell repertoires in COVID-19 (dated by TCRdb to the early 2020s). Concerning the study at large: Samples covering the acute and convalescent phases of COVID-19 were provided by collaborators in the United States, Italy and Spain. The sample metadata nearly always contained a de-identified subject ID, COVID-19 status, age in years and sex. Where available, HLA class I and class II types were taken from metadata supplied by the sample provider and were not determined by assay-based typing. Samples were obtained from the ongoing ImmuneRACE study (first 160 participants) and from 1,200 or so subjects provided by 6 global collaborators. The repertoires were made available in a free public database intended to serve as a resource for research on the immune response to SARS-CoV-2. The prospective study material was composed of cDNA or gDNA derived from T cells, B-cell-depleted T cells, or PBMCs. Subjects who had been exposed to COVID-19, were actively infected with it, or had recovered from it provided the deeply sampled blood TCRbeta repertoires that made up the dataset.

TCRbeta CDR3 regions were amplified from genomic DNA by means of the immunoSEQ Assay, a bias-controlled multiplex PCR. From the authors' description of their analysis: The number of nucleated cells in each sample was estimated by amplification of reference gene primers within the assay. To quantify the absolute abundance of each unique TCRbeta CDR3 rearrangement, sequence reads were collapsed and filtered. Productive Simpson clonality was computed per sample as the square root of Simpson's diversity index over productive rearrangements. Imported from immuneACCESS, the table was reduced by TCRdb to in-frame sequences with V and J called. These copies leave out some clones; in studies compared against another copy, an unresolved V gene accounts for under half, and the cause of the remainder is not known. V and J calls and clone size come straight from that table; D and trimming were deduced from the DNA. In this sample the table shows about 220,000 clones, around 84% of which occur a single time. The biggest ten clones account for roughly 13% of the sample.

Collaborating institutions collected whole blood in K2EDTA tubes following their own protocols. For TCRbeta analysis, collaborators shipped samples in one of three forms: frozen whole blood, isolated PBMCs, or DNA extracted from either of those sample types. Measured from the cysteine to the phenylalanine, the CDR3 is 11 residues long. CDR3 DNA only is kept here, 33 bases in frame from base 1. V is pared back by 5 bases and J by 6 bases, with 8 bases lying between the germline termini. For CDR1 and CDR2, the germline V gene (reference sequence) lists DFQATT and SNEGSKA. Beyond this particular receptor, the publication reports: The quantity of clinical and demographic metadata differed by source and by participant and was supplied without curation.

This chain joins TRBV20-1 to TRBJ2-1; the D gene is not confidently resolved. The sample taken for sequencing was peripheral blood. The sequence was obtained from a human donor in a cohort sampled during active COVID-19. The DNA sequence is given as TGCAGTGCTGTTTTCGTCAATGAGCAGTTCTTC. It codes for CSAVFVNEQFF.